One and the same sample provided the 13 T cell receptor beta chains below, sequenced in a study of cytomegalovirus exposure and HLA in healthy donors. The PCR employed 60 Vbeta primers together with 13 Jbeta primers. Generated by immunoSEQ multiplex PCR, the TCRdb table keeps only in-frame clones and is missing some. The table shows some 210,000 clones, with about four fifths occurring only once. The sample taken for sequencing was PBMCs. The receptors come from a woman aged 45-59 years in good health and CMV-seropositive.

The chain has TRBV5-1 and TRBJ2-2, with TRBD2 as a possible D gene (7 bases). V shed 1 base and J shed 4 bases, with 14 bases lying between them. Germline assignment: CDR1 SGHRS and CDR2 YFSETQ. The CDR3 is 16 amino acids. CDR3 sequence reads: CASSLNAGAFTGELFF. In DNA, the CDR3 is TGCGCCAGCAGCTTGAATGCGGGGGCGTTCACCGGGGAGCTGTTTTTT.

With regard to this clone: One end of the junction fails to match germline, which may point to a read error. The V call is TRBV4-1, the J call TRBJ1-3; a possible D gene is TRBD1 (5 bases). The CDR3 spans 17 residues. Germline V gene sequence: CDR1 MGHRA, CDR2 YSYEKL. The CDR3 loop reads CASSQGTIRGTGHTIYF. CDR3 bases: TGCGCCAGCAGCCAAGGAACTATTAGGGGAACTGGACACACCATATATTTT.

The CDR3 region has the DNA TGTGCCAGCAGTGGGACAGGTAATCAGCCCCAGCATTTT. Amino acid sequence: CASSGTGNQPQHF. This chain joins TRBV6-1 and TRBJ1-5; 7 nucleotides align to TRBD1. CDR1 MNHNS and CDR2 SASEGT come from the germline V gene. The CDR3 loop spans 13 amino acids. J was trimmed by 4 bases and V by 4 bases; bases with no gene match: 1.

This clone was picked up a small number of times. CDR3 in amino acids: CASSITTGADGQFF. Here the CDR3 DNA reads TGTGCCAGCAGTATCACGACAGGAGCGGATGGGCAGTTCTTC. The rearrangement joins TRBV7-9 to TRBJ2-1, with D perhaps TRBD1 (6 bases). Trimming shortened V by 6 bases and J by 12 bases, and 21 bases separated the two germline ends. This CDR3 is 14 amino acids long. Germline assignment: CDR1 SEHNR and CDR2 FQNEAQ (reference sequence).

V is TRBV10-3 and J is TRBJ1-1, with TRBD1 identical over 8 bases. Germline loops: CDR1 ENHRY, CDR2 SYGVKD. J lost 5 bases, V lost 5 bases, and 4 bases had no gene match. The CDR3 covers 13 residues. CDR3 in amino acids: CAISQTGGTEAFF. The DNA of the CDR3 is TGTGCCATCAGTCAAACAGGGGGTACTGAAGCTTTCTTT.

This clone has just a few counts. The rearrangement uses TRBV4-2 and TRBJ1-1; D gene unclear. The ends were cut back, 0 bases at V and 2 bases at J, with 7 bases in the middle. This CDR3 has 14 amino acids. CDR1 and CDR2 from the germline V gene are LGHNA and YNFKEQ. The CDR3 loop reads CASSQEYRNTEAFF. The CDR3 nucleotides read TGTGCCAGCAGCCAAGAATACAGAAACACTGAAGCTTTCTTT.

The sample holds a few counts of this clone. The chain couples TRBV5-1 to TRBJ1-1, with TRBD1 matching over 8 bases. V trimming: 3 bases; J trimming: 8 bases; junction bases outside the gene matches: 9. Germline V gene lookup returns CDR1 SGHRS and CDR2 YFSETQ. The CDR3 spans 14 residues. This CDR3 is CASSWGQAAAEAFF. CDR3 nucleotide sequence: TGCGCCAGCAGCTGGGGACAGGCTGCGGCGGAAGCTTTCTTT.

V gene TRBV30 combines with J gene TRBJ1-1, with a weak D call TRBD1 (5 bases). The germline CDR1 and CDR2 sequences are GTSNPN and SVGIG (reference sequence). This CDR3 is built from 14 residues. With 1 base removed from V and 1 base from J, the gap between germline ends came to 10 bases. Written as DNA, the CDR3 is TGTGCCTGGAGTGGGAATGGACAGAACACTGAAGCTTTCTTT. Encoded protein: CAWSGNGQNTEAFF.

The chain couples TRBV19 to TRBJ2-2; the D gene is possibly TRBD2 (7 bases). This CDR3 comprises 16 residues. V shed 8 bases and J shed 9 bases, with 25 bases lying between them. From germline, CDR1 is LNHDA and CDR2 SQIVND (reference sequence). CDR3 DNA sequence: TGTGCCAGTGGAGAGGGGGGGGCCCGACTCCACCGGGAGCTGTTTTTT. Translation gives CASGEGGARLHRELFF.

The chain joins TRBV5-4 to TRBJ2-5; TRBD1 agrees at 9 bases. This CDR3 contains 16 residues. After removal of 5 bases from V and 0 bases from J, the junction contained 8 bases not matched to a gene. From germline, CDR1 is SGHNT and CDR2 YYREEE (reference sequence). CDR3 protein: CASRQGADPNQETQYF. As DNA, the CDR3 is TGTGCCAGCAGACAGGGGGCCGACCCCAACCAAGAGACCCAGTACTTC.

The chain combines TRBV29-1 with TRBJ2-1; D perhaps matches TRBD1 (6 bases). This CDR3 contains 17 residues. Germline V lookup: CDR1 SQVTM, CDR2 ANQGSEA. Trimming removed 1 base from V and 0 bases from J, with 16 bases in between. Written as DNA, the CDR3 is TGCAGCGTTGAAGGCTGGCGTAGGGGGAGCTCCTACAATGAGCAGTTCTTC. Its protein product is CSVEGWRRGSSYNEQFF.

This sequence joins TRBV28 and TRBJ1-1, with TRBD1 as a possible D gene (6 bases). CDR3 size: 14 residues. V was pared by 3 bases and J by 11 bases, with 19 bases between. Germline CDR1 and CDR2: MDHEN and SYDVKM. CDR3: CASSFVDRNEEAFF. Here the CDR3 DNA reads TGTGCCAGCAGTTTCGTTGACAGGAACGAAGAGGCTTTCTTT. Looking up the rest from reference TRBV28 and TRBJ1-1 gives the full variable domain: DVKVTQSSRYLVKRTGEKVFLECVQDMDHENMFWYRQDPGLGLRLIYFSYDVKMKEKGDIPEGYSVSREKKERFSLILESASTNQTSMYLCASSFVDRNEEAFFGQGTRLTVV.

The chain has TRBV7-9 and TRBJ1-1, with 8 bases fitting TRBD1. The length of the CDR3 is 15 residues. Germline trimming cut 5 bases from V and 3 bases from J; bases unmatched to any gene: 8. Germline V gene lookup returns CDR1 SEHNR and CDR2 FQNEAQ (reference sequence). CDR3 in amino acids: CASSPPTGEDTEAFF. The CDR3 nucleotides read TGTGCCAGCAGCCCCCCGACAGGGGAGGACACTGAAGCTTTCTTT.